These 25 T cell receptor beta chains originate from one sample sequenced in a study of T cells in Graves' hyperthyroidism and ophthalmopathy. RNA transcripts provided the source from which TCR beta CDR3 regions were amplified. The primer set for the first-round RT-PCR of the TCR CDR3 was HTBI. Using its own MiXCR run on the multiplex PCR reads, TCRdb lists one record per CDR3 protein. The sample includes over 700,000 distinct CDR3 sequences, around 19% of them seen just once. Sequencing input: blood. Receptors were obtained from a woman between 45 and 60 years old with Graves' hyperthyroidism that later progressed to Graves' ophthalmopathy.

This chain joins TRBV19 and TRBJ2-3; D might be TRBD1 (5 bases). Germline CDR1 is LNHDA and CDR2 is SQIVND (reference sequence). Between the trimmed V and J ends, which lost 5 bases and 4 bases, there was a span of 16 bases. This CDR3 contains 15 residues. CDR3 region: CASSVGQGLPDTQYF. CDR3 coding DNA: TGTGCCAGTAGTGTCGGACAAGGTCTACCAGATACGCAGTATTTT.

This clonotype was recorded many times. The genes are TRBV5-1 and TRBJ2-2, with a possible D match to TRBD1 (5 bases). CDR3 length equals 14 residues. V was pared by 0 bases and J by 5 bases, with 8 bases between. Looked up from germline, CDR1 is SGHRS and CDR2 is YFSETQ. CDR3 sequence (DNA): TGCGCCAGCAGCTTGGACAGGAGTACCGGGGAGCTGTTTTTT. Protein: CASSLDRSTGELFF.

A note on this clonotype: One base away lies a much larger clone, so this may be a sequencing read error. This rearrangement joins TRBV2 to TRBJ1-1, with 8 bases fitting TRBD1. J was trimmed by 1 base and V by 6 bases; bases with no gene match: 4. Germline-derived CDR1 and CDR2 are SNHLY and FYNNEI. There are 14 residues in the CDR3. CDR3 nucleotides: TGTGCCAGCAGGATGACAGGGGAGAACACTGAAGCTTTCTTT. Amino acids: CASRMTGENTEAFF.

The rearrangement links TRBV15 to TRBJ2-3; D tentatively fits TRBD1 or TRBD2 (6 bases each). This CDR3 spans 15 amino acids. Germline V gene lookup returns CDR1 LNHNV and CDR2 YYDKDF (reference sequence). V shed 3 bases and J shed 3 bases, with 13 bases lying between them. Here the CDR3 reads CATSRGGGGTDTQYF. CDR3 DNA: TGTGCCACCAGCAGGGGAGGAGGGGGAACAGATACGCAGTATTTT.

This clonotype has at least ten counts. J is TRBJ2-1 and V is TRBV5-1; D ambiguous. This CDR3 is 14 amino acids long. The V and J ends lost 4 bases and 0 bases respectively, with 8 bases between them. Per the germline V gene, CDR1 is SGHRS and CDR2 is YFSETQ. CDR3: CASSPLFSYNEQFF. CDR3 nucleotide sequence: TGCGCCAGCAGCCCACTGTTCTCCTACAATGAGCAGTTCTTC.

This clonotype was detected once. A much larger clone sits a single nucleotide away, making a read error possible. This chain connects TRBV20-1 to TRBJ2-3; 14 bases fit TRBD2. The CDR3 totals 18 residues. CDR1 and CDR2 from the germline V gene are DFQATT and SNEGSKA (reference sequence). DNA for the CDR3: TGCAGTGCTAGCGAGGGACTAGCGGGGGACCTATTCACAAATACGCAGTATTTT. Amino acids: CSASEGLAGDLFTNTQYF.

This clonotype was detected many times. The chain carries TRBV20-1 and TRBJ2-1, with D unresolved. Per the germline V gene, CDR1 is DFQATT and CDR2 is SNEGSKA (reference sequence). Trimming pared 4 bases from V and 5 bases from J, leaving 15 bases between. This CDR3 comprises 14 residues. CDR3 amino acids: CSANGNREDNEQFF. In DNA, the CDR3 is TGCAGTGCTAATGGGAATCGAGAAGACAATGAGCAGTTCTTC.

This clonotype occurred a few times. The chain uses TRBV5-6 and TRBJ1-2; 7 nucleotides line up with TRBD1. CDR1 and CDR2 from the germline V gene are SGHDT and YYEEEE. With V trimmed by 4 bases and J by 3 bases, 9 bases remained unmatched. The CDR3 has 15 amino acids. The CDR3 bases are TGTGCCAGCAGCAGCGGACAGGTAGAATACTATGGCTACACCTTC. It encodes CASSSGQVEYYGYTF.

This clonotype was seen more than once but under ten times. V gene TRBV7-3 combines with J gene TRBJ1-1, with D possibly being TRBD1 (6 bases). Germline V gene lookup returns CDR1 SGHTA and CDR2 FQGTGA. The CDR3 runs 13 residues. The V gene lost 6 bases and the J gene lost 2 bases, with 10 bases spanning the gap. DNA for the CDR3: TGTGCCAGCAGAAGGGGGTACAACACTGAAGCTTTCTTT. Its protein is CASRRGYNTEAFF.

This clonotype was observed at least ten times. The CDR3 here is CASSSKGQGAMNTEAFF. CDR3 nucleotide sequence: TGTGCCAGCAGCTCCAAGGGACAGGGAGCCATGAACACTGAAGCTTTCTTT. The gene calls are TRBV11-2 and TRBJ1-1; 9 nucleotides agree with TRBD1. Unmatched junction bases numbered 9, after V lost 4 bases and J lost 0 bases. The CDR3 runs to 17 residues. CDR1 SGHAT and CDR2 FQNNGV come from the germline V gene.

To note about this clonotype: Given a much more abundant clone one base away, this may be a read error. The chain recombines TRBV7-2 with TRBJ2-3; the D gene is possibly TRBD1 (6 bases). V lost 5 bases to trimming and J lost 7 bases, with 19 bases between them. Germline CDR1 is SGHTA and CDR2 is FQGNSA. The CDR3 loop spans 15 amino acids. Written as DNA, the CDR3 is TGTGCCAGCAGCCCCCGCCTATCGGGGACATATACGCAGTATTTT. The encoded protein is CASSPRLSGTYTQYF.

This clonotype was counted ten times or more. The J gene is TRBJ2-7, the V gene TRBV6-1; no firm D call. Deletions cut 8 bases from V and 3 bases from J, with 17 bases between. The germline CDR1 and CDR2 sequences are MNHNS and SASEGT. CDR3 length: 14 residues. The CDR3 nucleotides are TGTGCCAGCGCGAATAGTGGGATCAGCTACGAGCAGTACTTC. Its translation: CASANSGISYEQYF.

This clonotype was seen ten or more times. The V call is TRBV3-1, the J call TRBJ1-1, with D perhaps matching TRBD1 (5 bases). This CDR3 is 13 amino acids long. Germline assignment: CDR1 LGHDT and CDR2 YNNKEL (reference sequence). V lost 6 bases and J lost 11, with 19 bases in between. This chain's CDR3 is CASRPRGESTAFF. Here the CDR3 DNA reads TGTGCCAGCAGACCTCGGGGGGAAAGTACTGCTTTCTTT.

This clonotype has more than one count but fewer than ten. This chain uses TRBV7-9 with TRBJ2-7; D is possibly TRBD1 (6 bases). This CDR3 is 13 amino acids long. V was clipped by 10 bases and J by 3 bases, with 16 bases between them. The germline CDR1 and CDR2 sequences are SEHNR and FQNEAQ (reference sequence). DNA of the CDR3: TGTGCCACCCTCAGCACAGGGCACTACGAGCAGTACTTC. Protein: CATLSTGHYEQYF.

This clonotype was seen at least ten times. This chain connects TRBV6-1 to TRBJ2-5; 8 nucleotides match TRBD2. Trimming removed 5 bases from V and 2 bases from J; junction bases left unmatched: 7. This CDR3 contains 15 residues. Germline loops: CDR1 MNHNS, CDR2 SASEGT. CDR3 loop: CASSLGLAYQETQYF. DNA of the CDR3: TGTGCCAGCAGTCTAGGACTAGCTTATCAAGAGACCCAGTACTTC.

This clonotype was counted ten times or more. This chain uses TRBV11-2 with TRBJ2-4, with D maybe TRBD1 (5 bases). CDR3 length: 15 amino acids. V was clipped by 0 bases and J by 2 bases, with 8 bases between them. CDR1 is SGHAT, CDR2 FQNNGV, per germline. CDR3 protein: CASSLEVGPKNIQYF. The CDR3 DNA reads TGTGCCAGCAGCTTAGAGGTGGGGCCCAAAAACATTCAGTACTTC.

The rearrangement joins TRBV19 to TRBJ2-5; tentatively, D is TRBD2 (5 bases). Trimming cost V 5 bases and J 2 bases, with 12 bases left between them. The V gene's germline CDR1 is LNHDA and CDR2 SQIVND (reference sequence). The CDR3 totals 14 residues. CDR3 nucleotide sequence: TGTGCCAGTAGTGAAGGACTGGTACAAGAGACCCAGTACTTC. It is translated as CASSEGLVQETQYF.

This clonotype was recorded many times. In DNA form, the CDR3 reads TGTGCCAGCAGCCAAGGGGGCAGCGAGCAGTACTTC. It yields the protein CASSQGGSEQYF. The chain recombines TRBV3-1 with TRBJ2-7; D is perhaps TRBD1 (5 bases). The CDR3 loop spans 12 amino acids. The V gene lost 1 base and the J gene lost 6 bases, with 7 bases spanning the gap. Germline CDR1 reads LGHDT; CDR2 reads YNNKEL (reference sequence).

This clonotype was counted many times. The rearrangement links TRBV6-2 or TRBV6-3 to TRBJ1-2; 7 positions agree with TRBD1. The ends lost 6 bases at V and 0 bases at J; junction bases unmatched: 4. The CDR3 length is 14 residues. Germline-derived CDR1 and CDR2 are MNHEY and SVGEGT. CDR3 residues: CASRWDSANYGYTF. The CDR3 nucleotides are TGTGCCAGCAGATGGGACAGCGCTAACTATGGCTACACCTTC.

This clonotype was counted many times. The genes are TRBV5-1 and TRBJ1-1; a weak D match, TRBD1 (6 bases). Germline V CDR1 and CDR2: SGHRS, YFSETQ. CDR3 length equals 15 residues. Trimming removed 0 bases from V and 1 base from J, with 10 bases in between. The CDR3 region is CASSLVRGPNTEAFF. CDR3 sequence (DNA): TGCGCCAGCAGCTTGGTGCGGGGGCCGAACACTGAAGCTTTCTTT. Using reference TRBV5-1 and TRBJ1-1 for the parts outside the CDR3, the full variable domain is KAGVTQTPRYLIKTRGQQVTLSCSPISGHRSVSWYQQTPGQGLQFLFEYFSETQRNKGNFPGRFSGRQFSNSRSEMNVSTLELGDSALYLCASSLVRGPNTEAFFGQGTRLTVV.

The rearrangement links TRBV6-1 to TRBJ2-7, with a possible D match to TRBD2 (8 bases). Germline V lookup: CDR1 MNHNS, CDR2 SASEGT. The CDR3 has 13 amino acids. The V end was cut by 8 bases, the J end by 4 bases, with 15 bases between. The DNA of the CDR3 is TGTGCCAGCGTAGCGGGACAGACATACGAGCAGTACTTC. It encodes CASVAGQTYEQYF.

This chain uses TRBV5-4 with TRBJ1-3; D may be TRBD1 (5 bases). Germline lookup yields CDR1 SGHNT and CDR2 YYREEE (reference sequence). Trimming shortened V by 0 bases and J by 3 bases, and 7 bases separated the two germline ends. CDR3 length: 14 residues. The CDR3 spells CASSLVGVGNTIYF. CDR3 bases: TGTGCCAGCAGCTTGGTAGGGGTTGGAAACACCATATATTTT.

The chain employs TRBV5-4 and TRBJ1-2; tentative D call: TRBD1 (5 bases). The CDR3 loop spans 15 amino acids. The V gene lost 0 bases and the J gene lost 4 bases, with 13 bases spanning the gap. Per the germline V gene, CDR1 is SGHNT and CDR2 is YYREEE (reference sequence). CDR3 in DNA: TGTGCCAGCAGCTTGGAGGACAAGGGCTCCTATGGCTACACCTTC. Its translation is CASSLEDKGSYGYTF.

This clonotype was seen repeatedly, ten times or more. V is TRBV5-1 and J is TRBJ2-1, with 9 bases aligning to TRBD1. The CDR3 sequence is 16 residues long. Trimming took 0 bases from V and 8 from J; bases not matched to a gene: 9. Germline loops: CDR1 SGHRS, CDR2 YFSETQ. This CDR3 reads CASSLGGGQGRDEQFF. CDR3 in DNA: TGCGCCAGCAGCTTGGGAGGGGGACAGGGACGGGATGAGCAGTTCTTC.

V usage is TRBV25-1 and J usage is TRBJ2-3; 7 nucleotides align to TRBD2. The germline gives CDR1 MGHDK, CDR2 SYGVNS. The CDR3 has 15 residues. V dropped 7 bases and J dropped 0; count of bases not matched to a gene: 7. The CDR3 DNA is TGTGCCAGCATCCGGGGCGGGGGAAGCACAGATACGCAGTATTTT. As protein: CASIRGGGSTDTQYF.